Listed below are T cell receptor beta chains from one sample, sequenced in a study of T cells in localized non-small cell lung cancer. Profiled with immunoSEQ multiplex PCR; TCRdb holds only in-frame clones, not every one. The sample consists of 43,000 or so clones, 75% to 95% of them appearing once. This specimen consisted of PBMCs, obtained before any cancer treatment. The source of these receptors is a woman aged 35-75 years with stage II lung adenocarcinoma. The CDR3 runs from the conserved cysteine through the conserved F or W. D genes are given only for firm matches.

CDR3aa: CSVGQGADYGYTF
j_gene: TRBJ1-2
v_gene: TRBV29-1
d_gene: TRBD1

CDR3aa: CASSLYEYLGQTNTEAFF
j_gene: TRBJ1-1
v_gene: TRBV28
d_gene: .

CDR3aa: CASSSRTENSYEQYF
j_gene: TRBJ2-7
v_gene: TRBV19
d_gene: .

CDR3aa: CASSLLGGTDTQYF
j_gene: TRBJ2-3
v_gene: TRBV28
d_gene: .

CDR3aa: CASSFFGVGRNTEAFF
j_gene: TRBJ1-1
v_gene: TRBV5-1
d_gene: .

CDR3aa: CASSLGSAPTYEQYF
j_gene: TRBJ2-7
v_gene: TRBV7-8
d_gene: .

CDR3aa: CASSLGTSSTEAFF
j_gene: TRBJ1-1
v_gene: TRBV28
d_gene: .

CDR3aa: CASGRERDGYTF
j_gene: TRBJ1-2
v_gene: TRBV28
d_gene: .

CDR3aa: CASSLGHQNYGYTF
j_gene: TRBJ1-2
v_gene: TRBV28
d_gene: .

CDR3aa: CASSLARTYEQYF
j_gene: TRBJ2-7
v_gene: TRBV11-2
d_gene: .

CDR3aa: CASSFWGGTSGNTIYF
j_gene: TRBJ1-3
v_gene: TRBV5-8
d_gene: .

CDR3aa: CASSLAGAASTGELFF
j_gene: TRBJ2-2
v_gene: TRBV5-4
d_gene: .

CDR3aa: CASSSTGTGNTGELFF
j_gene: TRBJ2-2
v_gene: TRBV5-6
d_gene: TRBD1

CDR3aa: CASSAARGYQETQYF
j_gene: TRBJ2-5
v_gene: TRBV10-1
d_gene: TRBD2

CDR3aa: CASSLGRLYGYTF
j_gene: TRBJ1-2
v_gene: TRBV28
d_gene: .

CDR3aa: CASSTSSGTGEQYF
j_gene: TRBJ2-7
v_gene: TRBV13
d_gene: TRBD2

CDR3aa: CASSLEGNTIYF
j_gene: TRBJ1-3
v_gene: TRBV28
d_gene: .

CDR3aa: CASSEDGYGYTF
j_gene: TRBJ1-2
v_gene: TRBV25-1
d_gene: .

CDR3aa: CASSLMAVPYGYTF
j_gene: TRBJ1-2
v_gene: TRBV5-1
d_gene: .

CDR3aa: CATAKGQRGETQYF
j_gene: TRBJ2-5
v_gene: TRBV27
d_gene: .

CDR3aa: CASSFSDTQYF
j_gene: TRBJ2-3
v_gene: TRBV7-9
d_gene: .

CDR3aa: CASQTGYRPEAFF
j_gene: TRBJ1-1
v_gene: TRBV6-1
d_gene: TRBD1